This is a list of T cell receptor beta chains from one sample in a study of blood T cells in healthy people across ages. TCRdb re-called the 5' RACE reads with MiXCR, one entry per CDR3 protein. Of 1.4 million or so distinct CDR3 sequences listed, approximately 42% are singletons. Specimen: blood. These receptors all stem from a woman aged 18-29 years in good health. CDR3s include the opening cysteine and the closing phenylalanine or tryptophan. The D gene is left open where the match is weak. Size values are once, few and many counts, or a class for expanded clones, and some rows have none.

d_call | clone_size | j_call | v_call | cdr3_nt | cdr3_aa
TRBD2 | - | TRBJ2-1 | TRBV27 | TGTGCCGGCAGTTCCACCTTAGCGGGAGACTCGAATGAGCAGTTCTTC | CAGSSTLAGDSNEQFF
- | once | TRBJ1-6 | TRBV20-1 | TGCAGTGCTCCATTGAAGGGGGTTTCACCCCTCCACTTT | CSAPLKGVSPLHF
- | - | TRBJ2-5 | TRBV12-3/TRBV12-4 | TGTGCCAGCAGACCACCGGGAGAACCTCAGGGCAATGAGCAGTACTTC | CASRPPGEPQGNEQYF
- | - | TRBJ2-1 | TRBV4-2 | TGTGCCAGCGGGACTGCTTCCTACAATGAGCAGTTCTTC | CASGTASYNEQFF
- | few | TRBJ2-6 | TRBV4-3 | TGCGCCAGCGGCCAAGTTGTAGTGGACTCTGGGGCCAACGTCCTGACTTTC | CASGQVVVDSGANVLTF
- | - | TRBJ2-7 | TRBV10-3 | TGTGCCATATGCGACCAGGGAGCCTACGAGCAGTACTTC | CAICDQGAYEQYF
- | - | TRBJ1-5 | TRBV6-2/TRBV6-3 | TGTGCCAGCAGTTACGATCGCCCAGGCCTCTGGGGCAATCAGCCCCAGCATTTT | CASSYDRPGLWGNQPQHF
- | few | TRBJ1-4 | TRBV6-5 | TGTGCCAGCAGCAGGACAGTTTCGGAAAAACTGTTTTTT | CASSRTVSEKLFF
- | few | TRBJ2-5 | TRBV7-7 | TGTGCTAGCAGCTTAGATTTGCTCGATGAGCAGTACTTC | CASSLDLLDEQYF
- | - | TRBJ1-2 | TRBV11-2 | TGTGCCAGCAGCGTAGATAGGTACTATGGCTACACCTTC | CASSVDRYYGYTF
- | few | TRBJ2-1 | TRBV28 | TGTGCCAGCAGTACCGGGTATAGGACAGTGTTCTTC | CASSTGYRTVFF
- | - | TRBJ2-1 | TRBV27 | TGTGCCAGCAGGGTTAGACAAAACCCCGACAATGAGCGGTTCTTC | CASRVRQNPDNERFF
- | many | TRBJ2-1 | TRBV29-1 | TGCAGCGTTGATCTAACAGCCTACAATGAGCAGTTCTTC | CSVDLTAYNEQFF
- | many | TRBJ2-7 | TRBV4-2 | TGTGCCAGCAGCCCTCTAGACTCCTACGAGCAGTACTTC | CASSPLDSYEQYF
- | - | TRBJ2-3 | TRBV12-3/TRBV12-4 | TGTGCCAGCAGTTTTGTTGTAGATACGCAGTATTTT | CASSFVVDTQYF
TRBD2 | - | TRBJ2-4 | TRBV7-2 | TGTGCCAGCAGCTTAGAGGCCGCGGGAGGGCCTGACATTCAGTACTTC | CASSLEAAGGPDIQYF
TRBD2 | - | TRBJ2-1 | TRBV7-9 | TGTGCCAGCACCCGACTAGCGGTATTCTACAATGAGCAGTTCTTC | CASTRLAVFYNEQFF
- | few | TRBJ2-7 | TRBV5-1 | TGCGCCAGCAGCTCTGGAGGCGCTAGTTACGAGCAGTACTTC | CASSSGGASYEQYF
- | few | TRBJ1-1 | TRBV4-2 | TGTGCCAGCAGCCACCTACAGGGAGGAGGCACTGAAGCTTTCTTT | CASSHLQGGGTEAFF
- | - | TRBJ1-2 | TRBV20-1 | TGCAGTGCTAGAGCGGGAAGGCGTCTCTATGGCTACACCTTC | CSARAGRRLYGYTF
- | - | TRBJ1-6 | TRBV6-5 | TGTGCCAGCAGTTCCACAGGGCCCCTCCACTTT | CASSSTGPLHF
- | - | TRBJ1-1 | TRBV6-5 | TGTGCCAGCAGTTACTCCGGGAAGGAAGCTTTCTTT | CASSYSGKEAFF
- | - | TRBJ2-6 | TRBV3-1 | TGTGCCAGCAGCCAAGGCGTTACAGGGAGGGCCAACGTCCTGACTTTC | CASSQGVTGRANVLTF
TRBD2 | few | TRBJ2-1 | TRBV28 | TGTGCCAGCTTAGCGGGAGATATCTACAATGAGCAGTTCTTC | CASLAGDIYNEQFF
- | few | TRBJ2-7 | TRBV20-1 | TGCAGTGCTAGAGATGTAAGGTACTCCTACGAGCAGTACTTC | CSARDVRYSYEQYF
TRBD2 | - | TRBJ2-1 | TRBV6-4 | TGTGCCGGCAGATCGGGACTACATAATGAGCAGTTCTTC | CAGRSGLHNEQFF
TRBD1 | - | TRBJ1-2 | TRBV12-3/TRBV12-4 | TGTGCCAGCAGGACACAGGGGAGGGCTGGAGGCTACACCTTC | CASRTQGRAGGYTF
- | once | TRBJ2-7 | TRBV20-1 | TGCAGCACACTCTACCGGGTAGCCTACGAGCAGTACTTC | CSTLYRVAYEQYF
- | few | TRBJ2-7 | TRBV29-1 | TGCAGCGTTGAAATGGACTCCTACGAGCAGTACTTC | CSVEMDSYEQYF
- | many | TRBJ2-1 | TRBV18 | TGTGCCAGCTCTCCCGGGACAACCTACAATGAGCAGTTCTTC | CASSPGTTYNEQFF
- | - | TRBJ2-5 | TRBV2 | TGTGCCAGCAATCCCGGAATGGGGGAGACCCAGTACTTC | CASNPGMGETQYF
- | - | TRBJ1-2 | TRBV29-1 | TGCAGCGTTGAAGGCCCATGGCGGTATGGCTACACCTTC | CSVEGPWRYGYTF
- | - | TRBJ1-5 | TRBV6-7 | TGTGCCAGCAGTTTGACAGCCTACAATCAGCCCCAGCATTTT | CASSLTAYNQPQHF
TRBD1 | - | TRBJ2-7 | TRBV20-1 | TGCAGTGCTAGAGATACGGGACAGGGGCTCTACGAGCAGTACTTC | CSARDTGQGLYEQYF
- | few | TRBJ1-1 | TRBV12-3/TRBV12-4 | TGTGCCAGCACAATGAGGCCCGACACTGAAGCTTTCTTT | CASTMRPDTEAFF
- | - | TRBJ1-2 | TRBV7-2 | TGTACCAGCAGCTTAGCCCGTGGTCACACCTTC | CTSSLARGHTF
TRBD2 | - | TRBJ2-7 | TRBV20-1 | TGCAGTGCTCCTAGACTAGCGGGAGCCGGGGAGCAGTACTTC | CSAPRLAGAGEQYF
- | few | TRBJ1-4 | TRBV27 | TGTGCCAGCAGCCCGAGGCCCATCACCTACGAAAAACTGTTTTTT | CASSPRPITYEKLFF
- | - | TRBJ2-3 | TRBV25-1 | TGTGCCAGCAGTGAATACAGGGACGCAGATACGCAGTATTTT | CASSEYRDADTQYF
- | - | TRBJ1-3 | TRBV28 | TGTGCCGGCAGTTTCGAGCTCTCTGGAAACACCATATATTTT | CAGSFELSGNTIYF